The 32 T cell receptor beta chains below come from one sample, sequenced in a study of T cell repertoires in cytomegalovirus infection. TCRdb recomputed calls from the reads with MiXCR, one row per CDR3 protein. This table holds under 850,000 distinct CDR3 sequences, about 40% found once. Sample: PBMCs. The receptors were sampled from a human donor in good health (CMV status not recorded). Some clones in this sample may be carry-over from other donors' samples.

The chain joins TRBV7-4 to TRBJ2-7; maybe TRBD1 (7 bases). Germline V CDR1 and CDR2: SGHVT, SQSDAQ. The germline V and J ends were trimmed by 8 bases and 4 bases, with 18 bases remaining between them. This CDR3 region has 14 residues. CDR3 protein: CASRPAPGGYEQYF. CDR3 coding DNA: TGTGCCAGCCGACCTGCGCCAGGGGGGTACGAGCAGTACTTC. Full variable domain (outside the CDR3, taken from reference TRBV7-4 and TRBJ2-7): GAGVSQSPRYKVAKRGRDVALRCDSISGHVTLYWYRQTLGQGSEVLTYSQSDAQRDKSGRPSGRFSAERPERSVSTLKIQRTEQGDSAVYLCASRPAPGGYEQYFGPGTRLTVT.

V gene TRBV27 combines with J gene TRBJ2-5; D ambiguous. Germline assignment: CDR1 MNHEY and CDR2 SMNVEV (reference sequence). The CDR3 contains 13 residues. V gave up 3 bases and J gave up 3 bases, with 8 bases separating them. The CDR3 bases are TGTGCCAGCAGTTTTTCCAAAAAAGAGACCCAGTACTTC. As protein: CASSFSKKETQYF.

The chain carries TRBV5-1 and TRBJ2-3; D is possibly TRBD1 (5 bases). The CDR3 totals 14 residues. The V gene's germline CDR1 is SGHRS and CDR2 YFSETQ. V was pared by 4 bases and J by 2 bases, with 11 bases between. CDR3 sequence: CASSPDRFTDTQYF. The CDR3, as DNA: TGCGCCAGCAGCCCCGACAGATTCACAGATACGCAGTATTTT.

This clonotype was observed at least ten times. Written as DNA, the CDR3 is TGCGCCAGCAGCTTAATGAGCGGGGGGGCCTTAGATACGCAGTATTTT. Its translation: CASSLMSGGALDTQYF. This chain joins TRBV5-1 and TRBJ2-3; 10 bases agree with TRBD2. J was trimmed by 5 bases and V by 2 bases; bases with no gene match: 8. The CDR3 totals 16 residues. Germline V gene data show CDR1 as SGHRS and CDR2 as YFSETQ.

This clonotype has only a few counts. This chain connects TRBV19 to TRBJ1-1; D is unresolved. This CDR3 has 15 residues. The V and J ends lost 8 bases and 1 base respectively, with 17 bases between them. Germline V gene lookup returns CDR1 LNHDA and CDR2 SQIVND (reference sequence). The CDR3 DNA sequence: TGTGCCAGTGTGGAGTACTCACGGAGGAACACTGAAGCTTTCTTT. This sequence encodes CASVEYSRRNTEAFF.

The chain links TRBV6-2 or TRBV6-3 to TRBJ1-2, with D hard to call. This CDR3 has 15 amino acids. The germline V and J ends were trimmed by 0 bases and 7 bases, with 15 bases remaining between them. Germline V gene data show CDR1 as MNHEY and CDR2 as SVGEGT. CDR3 sequence reads: CASSYSSPQYGGYTF. Written as DNA, the CDR3 is TGTGCCAGCAGTTACTCCTCGCCCCAATACGGTGGCTACACCTTC.

The genes are TRBV27 and TRBJ1-6; D possibly corresponds to TRBD1 (5 bases). The length of the CDR3 is 15 residues. The V and J ends lost 3 bases and 2 bases respectively, with 8 bases between them. CDR1 and CDR2 (germline): MNHEY, SMNVEV (reference sequence). This CDR3 is CASSFTGPYNSPLHF. CDR3 DNA sequence: TGTGCCAGCAGTTTCACAGGACCCTATAATTCACCCCTCCACTTT.

The chain carries TRBV6-1 and TRBJ2-7; D is ambiguous. This CDR3 has 15 amino acids. Trimming removed 6 bases at V and 2 bases at J, with 17 bases between. CDR1 and CDR2 (germline): MNHNS, SASEGT. CDR3 amino acids: CASSRAGTATYEQYF. The CDR3 DNA reads as TGTGCCAGCAGCCGAGCAGGCACGGCTACCTACGAGCAGTACTTC.

The genes are TRBV5-1 and TRBJ2-3, with TRBD2 matching over 10 bases. Unmatched junction bases numbered 9, after V lost 5 bases and J lost 3 bases. The CDR3 is 16 amino acids. Germline V lookup: CDR1 SGHRS, CDR2 YFSETQ. The CDR3 region has the DNA TGCGCCAGCAGAACTTTAGCGGGAGGTTTGACAGATACGCAGTATTTT. Translated: CASRTLAGGLTDTQYF.

The V gene is TRBV6-5, the J gene TRBJ2-5, with a weak D call TRBD2 (5 bases). The length of the CDR3 is 12 residues. CDR1 MNHEY and CDR2 SVGAGI come from the germline V gene. The ends were cut back, 3 bases at V and 5 bases at J, with 7 bases in the middle. CDR3 sequence: CASSYTGETQYF. The DNA of the CDR3 is TGTGCCAGCAGTTATACGGGGGAGACCCAGTACTTC.

The chain recombines TRBV7-2 with TRBJ2-1; D is ambiguous. The length of the CDR3 is 18 residues. The V end was cut by 3 bases, the J end by 4 bases, with 22 bases between. The V gene's germline CDR1 is SGHTA and CDR2 FQGNSA. CDR3 bases: TGTGCCAGCAGCTTCATATTGTCGGCAGGTCGTTTGTACAATGAGCAGTTCTTC. Amino acids: CASSFILSAGRLYNEQFF.

This clonotype was counted between two and nine times. The chain couples TRBV29-1 to TRBJ1-1; unclear D gene. Deletions cut 4 bases from V and 0 bases from J, with 9 bases between. This CDR3 comprises 13 residues. The germline gives CDR1 SQVTM, CDR2 ANQGSEA. CDR3 bases: TGCAGCGTTGGGGGAACAGTGAACACTGAAGCTTTCTTT. It is translated as CSVGGTVNTEAFF.

The rearrangement links TRBV7-4 to TRBJ2-5, with D tentatively TRBD1 (5 bases). V lost 9 bases and J lost 1, with 12 bases in between. The germline V gene encodes CDR1 SGHVT and CDR2 SQSDAQ. This CDR3 spans 13 amino acids. CDR3 bases: TGTGCCAGAAGCACGACAGCCCAAGAGACCCAGTACTTC. It encodes CARSTTAQETQYF.

Only a few counts were recorded for this clonotype. The chain couples TRBV12-3 or TRBV12-4 to TRBJ1-5, with D perhaps TRBD1 (6 bases). Trimming removed 1 base at V and 4 bases at J, with 11 bases between. This CDR3 region has 15 residues. Here the CDR3 DNA reads TGTGCCAGCAGTTTAGATGTAGGGGGAAATCAGCCCCAGCATTTT. Its protein product is CASSLDVGGNQPQHF.

CDR3 region: CASSVQGAVGNTIYF. CDR3 nucleotides: TGTGCCAGCAGCGTCCAGGGGGCTGTCGGAAACACCATATATTTT. The chain has TRBV9 and TRBJ1-3; the match to TRBD1 covers 8 bases. This CDR3 is 15 amino acids long. Germline CDR1 is SGDLS and CDR2 is YYNGEE. After removal of 2 bases from V and 4 bases from J, the junction contained 5 bases not matched to a gene.

This chain joins TRBV29-1 and TRBJ1-4, with no clear D. Germline V gene sequence: CDR1 SQVTM, CDR2 ANQGSEA. V was trimmed by 7 bases and J by 0 bases, leaving 9 bases between them. CDR3 length: 13 amino acids. The CDR3 here is CSGVVSTNEKLFF. Here the CDR3 DNA reads TGCAGCGGAGTGGTTTCAACTAATGAAAAACTGTTTTTT.

This clonotype showed up just a few times. The CDR3 nucleotides are TGTGCCAGCAGCTTAGACCGCTCACAGCGGGGGGGCACAGATACGCAGTATTTT. This encodes CASSLDRSQRGGTDTQYF. V is TRBV7-2 and J is TRBJ2-3; 9 nucleotides agree with TRBD2. V lost 1 base, J lost 1 base, and 9 bases stayed unmatched. This CDR3 region has 18 residues. Germline V lookup: CDR1 SGHTA, CDR2 FQGNSA.

The chain employs TRBV7-9 and TRBJ1-1, with D unresolved. Germline CDR1 reads SEHNR; CDR2 reads FQNEAQ (reference sequence). V gave up 3 bases and J gave up 0 bases, with 8 bases separating them. This CDR3 has 14 amino acids. The CDR3 nucleotides read TGTGCCAGCAGCTTGTCCAATCTGAACACTGAAGCTTTCTTT. This translates into CASSLSNLNTEAFF.

With regard to this clonotype: A read error may account for a junction end that differs from germline. The J gene is TRBJ2-1, the V gene TRBV11-2, with D unclear. The CDR3 runs 16 residues. Germline-derived CDR1 and CDR2 are SGHAT and FQNNGV. CDR3 coding DNA: TGTGCCAGCAGCTTAGTCCCTTACAGCTCCTACAAGGAGCAGTTCTTC. Protein sequence: CASSLVPYSSYKEQFF.

CDR3 residues: CASSGRQGTEAFF. CDR3 in DNA: TGTGCCAGCAGTGGCCGACAGGGAACTGAAGCTTTCTTT. This chain links TRBV6-5 with TRBJ1-1; TRBD1 agrees at 7 bases. CDR3 length: 13 residues. CDR1 is MNHEY, CDR2 SVGAGI, per germline. V was pared by 5 bases and J by 5 bases, with 5 bases of the junction left unmatched.

This clonotype occurred a few times. The chain has TRBV6-2 or TRBV6-3 and TRBJ2-5, with TRBD2 identical over 9 bases. V shed 4 bases and J 3 bases; nucleotides not matched to a gene: 12. CDR1 is MNHEY, CDR2 SVGEGT, per germline. The CDR3 is made up of 17 amino acids. The CDR3 coding sequence is TGTGCCAGCAGTTTCCGACTAGCGGAAGACTTTAAAGAGACCCAGTACTTC. The encoded protein is CASSFRLAEDFKETQYF.

This clonotype has more than one count but fewer than ten. V gene TRBV4-2 combines with J gene TRBJ2-1; tentatively, D is TRBD2 (7 bases). From germline, CDR1 is LGHNA and CDR2 YNFKEQ. The V gene lost 0 bases and the J gene lost 6 bases, with 15 bases spanning the gap. This CDR3 is 16 amino acids long. In DNA, the CDR3 is TGTGCCAGCAGCCAAGATGGGGGGGGGGGCCGCAATGAGCAGTTCTTC. Its protein is CASSQDGGGGRNEQFF.

This clonotype has more than one count but fewer than ten. The chain employs TRBV28 and TRBJ2-7; D remains ambiguous. Germline V CDR1 and CDR2: MDHEN, SYDVKM. Deletions cut 5 bases from V and 5 bases from J, with 16 bases between. The length of the CDR3 is 14 residues. CDR3 in amino acids: CASSLPSIRNEQYF. CDR3 DNA: TGTGCCAGCAGTCTCCCCTCGATCCGCAACGAGCAGTACTTC.

This clonotype was seen repeatedly, ten times or more. The genes are TRBV28 and TRBJ1-5; 7 bases are a match to TRBD1. The CDR3 consists of 20 residues. The germline gives CDR1 MDHEN, CDR2 SYDVKM. Trimming removed 5 bases from V and 0 bases from J; junction bases left unmatched: 19. The CDR3, as DNA: TGTGCCAGCAGTCGCCCGCAAACCACTACTACAGGGGATAGCAATCAGCCCCAGCATTTT. Protein: CASSRPQTTTTGDSNQPQHF.

V and J are TRBV6-5 and TRBJ1-1; D is ambiguous. The CDR3 is 14 amino acids. Trimming took off 0 bases at V and 3 bases at J, with 8 bases between the two ends. CDR1 is MNHEY, CDR2 SVGAGI, per germline. The CDR3: CASSYSDGDTEAFF. In nucleotides, the CDR3 is TGTGCCAGCAGTTACTCGGACGGGGACACTGAAGCTTTCTTT.

Turning to this clonotype: A much larger clonotype is one base distant, so this may be a read error. The chain uses TRBV7-2 and TRBJ1-4; 8 nucleotides match TRBD1. The CDR3 length is 15 residues. Looked up from germline, CDR1 is SGHTA and CDR2 is FQGNSA. This CDR3 reads CACSLMTGARGKLFF. The CDR3 DNA reads TGTGCCTGCAGCTTAATGACAGGGGCCCGGGGAAAACTGTTTTTT.

The chain recombines TRBV29-1 with TRBJ2-7; 12 bases map to TRBD1. Looked up from germline, CDR1 is SQVTM and CDR2 is ANQGSEA. The CDR3 runs to 13 residues. The V gene end was trimmed by 7 bases and the J gene end by 4 bases; junction bases not matched to a gene: 5. DNA of the CDR3: TGCAGCGCTACGGGACAGGGGGCGTACGAGCAGTACTTC. Amino acid sequence: CSATGQGAYEQYF.

V and J are TRBV5-6 and TRBJ1-2, with TRBD1 identical over 10 bases. Per germline, CDR1 SGHDT and CDR2 YYEEEE. V was pared by 5 bases and J by 8 bases, with 6 bases of the junction left unmatched. The CDR3 totals 13 residues. CDR3 DNA sequence: TGTGCCAGCAGACCCGGGACAGGGGTCGGCTACACCTTC. It encodes CASRPGTGVGYTF.

This rearrangement joins TRBV2 to TRBJ1-5, with TRBD1 matching 7 bases. There are 13 residues in the CDR3. CDR1 is SNHLY, CDR2 FYNNEI, per germline. Trimming cost V 8 bases and J 3 bases; bases outside gene matches: 4. The CDR3 DNA reads TGTGCCAGCGAGGGGACAGACAATCAGCCCCAGCATTTT. Amino acids: CASEGTDNQPQHF.

The gene calls are TRBV28 and TRBJ1-5, with 7 bases lining up with TRBD1. CDR1 is MDHEN, CDR2 SYDVKM, per germline. This CDR3 spans 13 amino acids. Trimming cost V 9 bases and J 4 bases; bases outside gene matches: 6. In DNA form, the CDR3 reads TGTGCCAGTTTTCGGGACAGTAATCAGCCCCAGCATTTT. Residues: CASFRDSNQPQHF.

This clonotype was detected a few times. The V and J genes are TRBV28 and TRBJ2-7; 12 nucleotides match TRBD1. Germline values: CDR1 MDHEN, CDR2 SYDVKM. Losses at the gene ends were 11 bases for V and 4 bases for J; bases not matched to a gene: 6. This CDR3 comprises 13 residues. CDR3 nucleotide sequence: TGTGCCGGATCGGGACAGGGGGCATACGAGCAGTACTTC. This gives the protein CAGSGQGAYEQYF.

This clonotype was detected only a few times. This chain links TRBV28 with TRBJ2-7; 8 nucleotides agree with TRBD2. Germline CDR1 reads MDHEN; CDR2 reads SYDVKM. This CDR3 is 14 amino acids long. With 11 bases clipped from V and 3 bases from J, the junction kept 12 bases outside the gene matches. The CDR3 DNA sequence: TGTGCCTCCTTTGGGCGAGCGGGAGTCTACGAGCAGTACTTC. Translated, it gives CASFGRAGVYEQYF.